The present entry profiles one T cell receptor (beta chain) with its context. What it binds is not known. The CDR3 runs to 15 residues. V was cut by 2 bases and J by 6 bases, with 16 bases left in between. Germline CDR1 reads LGHNA; CDR2 reads YSLEER. These data originate in a study of beta chain features in type 1 diabetes. General study results and limits: It was not settled here whether HLA type affects TCRB rearrangement.

Stem cell-like memory, regulatory, central memory and naive CD4+ cells were sorted via CD45RO/CCR7/CD25/CD127/CD95/CD27. Since all of the isolated RNA was reverse transcribed, expressed TCRB transcripts were what got sequenced. Sequencing of naive, central memory and regulatory T cell samples gave an average of around 3.6 million reads. TCRdb's copy holds only in-frame clones and misses some; the assay was immunoSEQ multiplex PCR. In the table there are around 350,000 clones, 10% to 15% of which are singletons. What was sequenced was naive CD4+ T cells from blood. The receptor was derived from a man between 18 and 29 years old in good health. V usage is TRBV4-3 and J usage is TRBJ1-2; D remains ambiguous. The CDR3 loop is CASSQRRRYSHGYTF. The CDR3 DNA sequence: TGCGCCAGCAGCCAAAGGAGACGCTATTCGCATGGCTACACCTTC.